This T cell receptor beta chain emerged from a study of OX40 agonist ivuxolimab in advanced cancers. Study-wide context: It was ivuxolimab, an agonistic anti-OX40 (CD134) antibody, that patients were treated with.

With 6 bases clipped from V and 2 bases from J, the junction kept 7 bases outside the gene matches. Germline V lookup: CDR1 MNHEY, CDR2 SMNVEV (reference sequence). The CDR3 runs to 15 residues. This clone was observed once. Libraries were prepared by immunoSEQ multiplex PCR; TCRdb keeps only in-frame clonotypes and omits some of them. The sample has over 20,000 clones; roughly three quarters are singletons. The TCR sequence derives from an adult with an advanced solid tumor such as melanoma, head and neck, liver or kidney cancer. The rearrangement links TRBV27 to TRBJ2-7; TRBD2 agrees at 10 bases. The input for sequencing was CD4+ or CD8+ T cells sorted from blood, taken in a trial of the OX40 agonist ivuxolimab. The CDR3 bases are TGTGCCAGCAGGCTGGGACTAGCGCCCACCTACGAGCAGTACTTC. It codes for CASRLGLAPTYEQYF.